Following are 28 T cell receptor beta chains from one sample sequenced in a study of CD4 and CD8 cells across lung adenocarcinoma regions. Each CDR3 protein is one row after TCRdb ran MiXCR on the PCR reads. Among tens of thousands of distinct CDR3 sequences listed, about 54% were seen once. The sequencing sample was made of CD8+ T cells from the center of a lung tumor. The receptors were gathered from a female donor with lung adenocarcinoma. The CD4 and CD8 labels of this study may be unreliable.

This clonotype was recorded a few times. The rearrangement links TRBV6-1 to TRBJ1-1; D not certain. CDR3 length: 10 residues. Germline CDR1 is MNHNS and CDR2 is SASEGT. Trimming shortened V by 8 bases and J by 6 bases, and 7 bases separated the two germline ends. CDR3 coding DNA: TGTGCCAGCGCTTATGCTGAAGCTTTCTTT. It yields the protein CASAYAEAFF.

Turning to this clonotype: Germline is not matched at one junction end, which may reflect a read error. This sequence joins TRBV10-1 and TRBJ2-3; D is perhaps TRBD1 or TRBD2 (5 bases each). The CDR3 is 14 amino acids. Germline-derived CDR1 and CDR2 are WNHNN and SYGVQD (reference sequence). The CDR3 region is CASSGRRAQDTQYF. CDR3 nucleotide sequence: TGCGCCAGCTCGGGGCGGCGAGCCCAAGATACGCAGTATTTC.

The chain combines TRBV6-4 with TRBJ1-4; D gene unclear. The CDR3 is 17 amino acids. Germline V lookup: CDR1 MRHNA, CDR2 SNTAGT. Trimming took 8 bases from V and 4 from J, leaving 23 bases between them. In DNA form, the CDR3 reads TGTGCCAGCCATCCATTAATAGGCGAAGGTCGTAATGAAAAACTGTTTTTT. Protein sequence: CASHPLIGEGRNEKLFF.

There are many counts of this clonotype. V usage is TRBV6-1 and J usage is TRBJ1-1, with 7 nucleotides matching TRBD1. Trimming removed 10 bases from V and 3 bases from J; junction bases left unmatched: 14. The CDR3 sequence is 15 residues long. CDR1 and CDR2 (germline): MNHNS, SASEGT. The CDR3 sequence: CATWKGRGLDTEAFF. The DNA of the CDR3 is TGTGCCACCTGGAAGGGCAGGGGGTTGGACACTGAAGCTTTCTTT.

This clonotype has only a few counts. The chain has TRBV6-4 and TRBJ2-3; the D gene is possibly TRBD2 (6 bases). The CDR3 runs 14 residues. V lost 3 bases, J lost 0 bases, and 7 bases lay in between. Germline V gives CDR1 MRHNA, CDR2 SNTAGT. This CDR3 reads CASSERGSTDTQYF. The CDR3 nucleotides are TGTGCCAGCAGTGAGCGGGGTAGCACAGATACGCAGTATTTT.

V and J are TRBV7-2 and TRBJ2-5; D is possibly TRBD1 or TRBD2 (5 bases each). Germline V gene data show CDR1 as SGHTA and CDR2 as FQGNSA. The length of the CDR3 is 13 residues. V shed 3 bases and J shed 4 bases, with 9 bases lying between them. DNA for the CDR3: TGTGCCAGCAGCTTGAGGGACCGAGAGACCCAGTACTTC. Its translation: CASSLRDRETQYF.

This chain joins TRBV6-1 and TRBJ2-1, with 9 bases lining up with TRBD2. V shed 8 bases and J 9 bases; nucleotides not matched to a gene: 11. The CDR3 length is 14 residues. Looked up from germline, CDR1 is MNHNS and CDR2 is SASEGT. CDR3 region: CASGRVAGVLEQFF. The CDR3 DNA reads as TGTGCCAGCGGGAGAGTAGCGGGGGTCCTTGAGCAGTTCTTC.

The chain joins TRBV10-3 to TRBJ2-4; D possibly matches TRBD1 or TRBD2 (7 bases each). With 10 bases removed from V and 2 bases from J, the gap between germline ends came to 15 bases. The CDR3 has 14 residues. Germline V gene data show CDR1 as ENHRY and CDR2 as SYGVKD. CDR3 residues: CASQGGGTKNIQYF. For the CDR3, the DNA is TGTGCCAGTCAGGGGGGGGGGACCAAAAACATTCAGTACTTC.

The chain employs TRBV4-2 and TRBJ2-5; TRBD2 aligns across 8 bases. Per germline, CDR1 LGHNA and CDR2 YNFKEQ. This CDR3 region has 19 residues. After removal of 0 bases from V and 11 bases from J, the junction contained 23 bases not matched to a gene. CDR3 loop: CASSQEEGSSGILYNEQYF. The CDR3 region has the DNA TGTGCCAGCAGCCAAGAAGAGGGGAGTAGCGGGATTTTATACAATGAGCAGTACTTC.

This clonotype was detected once. A junction end diverges from the germline sequence, so it may reflect a read error. V and J are TRBV10-1 and TRBJ2-4; TRBD1 or TRBD2 may be the D gene (5 bases each). The CDR3 extends over 14 amino acids. Germline V gene sequence: CDR1 WNHNN, CDR2 SYGVQD (reference sequence). CDR3 residues: CPSTGLGTEDTQYF. The CDR3 coding sequence is TGCCCCAGCACGGGGCTGGGGACCGAAGATACTCAGTACTTC.

This clonotype was seen ten or more times. CDR3 sequence (DNA): TGTGCCCCTAGCGGGATTCGCGATGAGCAGTTCTTC. As protein: CAPSGIRDEQFF. The chain joins TRBV28 to TRBJ2-1, with 9 nucleotides matching TRBD2. J gave up 8 bases and V 11 bases, and 7 bases lay outside the gene matches. CDR3 length: 12 amino acids. The germline CDR1 and CDR2 sequences are MDHEN and SYDVKM.

This clonotype was found once. V and J are TRBV6-1 and TRBJ2-3; 8 bases match TRBD2. Trimming cost V 9 bases and J 1 base; bases outside gene matches: 3. This CDR3 region has 13 residues. The germline CDR1 and CDR2 sequences are MNHNS and SASEGT. The CDR3 DNA reads as TGTGCCAGTCGTAGCGGGGGCACAGATACGCAGTATTTT. Amino acid sequence: CASRSGGTDTQYF.

This clonotype was detected only once. A read error may produce the germline difference seen at one junction end. The rearrangement links TRBV6-5 to TRBJ2-3, with D perhaps matching TRBD2 (7 bases). This CDR3 contains 18 residues. The germline gives CDR1 MNHEY, CDR2 SVGAGI. The CDR3 coding sequence is TGTGCCAGCAGTTACCTAAGACGGGAGGCTGGGAGCACAGGGACGCAGTTTTTT. This sequence encodes CASSYLRREAGSTGTQFF.

A few counts support this clonotype. This rearrangement joins TRBV6-1 to TRBJ2-1; D is perhaps TRBD1 or TRBD2 (5 bases each). V gave up 8 bases and J gave up 9 bases, with 14 bases separating them. The germline gives CDR1 MNHNS, CDR2 SASEGT. The CDR3 covers 12 residues. CDR3 in DNA: TGTGCCAGCGTGGGACCAGGGTTTGAGCAGTTCTTC. Translating gives CASVGPGFEQFF.

The chain is built from TRBV11-2 and TRBJ2-1, with a tentative D call TRBD2 (5 bases). Germline assignment: CDR1 SGHAT and CDR2 FQNNGV. Trimming shortened V by 6 bases and J by 3 bases, and 12 bases separated the two germline ends. The CDR3 is made up of 14 amino acids. The CDR3 DNA sequence: TGTGCCAGCAGTTCGGTTCGGGACTACAATGAGCAGTTCTTC. It specifies CASSSVRDYNEQFF.

Concerning this clonotype itself: An end of the junction does not agree with germline; a read error may underlie this. This chain links TRBV6-1 with TRBJ2-3; 7 bases fit TRBD2. This CDR3 has 14 residues. Germline-derived CDR1 and CDR2 are MNHNS and SASEGT. CDR3 in amino acids: CAGRVAGDQDTQYF. The CDR3 region has the DNA TGTGCGGGCAGAGTGGCGGGAGACCAAGATACGCAGTACTTT.

The chain uses TRBV30 and TRBJ2-1; D ambiguous. The length of the CDR3 is 14 residues. From germline, CDR1 is GTSNPN and CDR2 SVGIG (reference sequence). V lost 1 base and J 2 bases, leaving 9 bases between the germline ends. The CDR3 spells CAWSGTDTYNEQFF. The CDR3 DNA follows: TGTGCCTGGAGTGGCACAGACACCTACAATGAGCAGTTCTTC.

This clonotype showed up many times. This sequence joins TRBV12-5 and TRBJ2-5; D not resolved. Trimming cost V 6 bases and J 0 bases, with 8 bases left between them. The CDR3 is 13 residues long. Germline CDR1 reads LGHNT; CDR2 reads FRNRAP. Here the CDR3 DNA reads TGTGCTAGTGGCCATACGGACCAAGAGACCCAGTACTTC. Protein: CASGHTDQETQYF.

V and J are TRBV4-1 and TRBJ2-6; 7 bases match TRBD2. The J call may be wrong; the DNA end is better matched by TRBJ2-4. CDR1 is MGHRA and CDR2 is YSYEKL in the germline V gene. This CDR3 region has 19 residues. The CDR3 loop reads CASSQVGAGEGRAKNIQYF. CDR3 coding DNA: TGCGCCAGCAGCCAAGTAGGGGCGGGGGAGGGTAGGGCCAAAAACATTCAGTACTTC.

This chain links TRBV20-1 with TRBJ2-3; 9 bases are a match to TRBD2. With the DNA end fitting TRBJ2-5 better, the J assignment may be wrong. Germline CDR1 is DFQATT and CDR2 is SNEGSKA (reference sequence). The CDR3 has 15 amino acids. In nucleotides, the CDR3 is TGCAGTGCTAGAGATTCGGGGACTAGCCGGGAGACCCAGTACTTC. It is translated as CSARDSGTSRETQYF.

The gene calls are TRBV19 and TRBJ2-4; 7 nucleotides agree with TRBD2. From germline, CDR1 is LNHDA and CDR2 SQIVND (reference sequence). CDR3 size: 16 residues. J lost 0 bases, V lost 9 bases, and 11 bases had no gene match. CDR3 nucleotides: TGTGCCAGCCACCCACACGGGGAGGGAGCCAAAAACATTCAGTACTTC. Protein product: CASHPHGEGAKNIQYF.

This clonotype was seen many times. The gene calls are TRBV7-2 and TRBJ1-1, with a weak D call TRBD1 (5 bases). There are 15 residues in the CDR3. The germline CDR1 and CDR2 sequences are SGHTA and FQGNSA. V was shortened by 2 bases and J by 3 bases, with 13 bases between the two germline ends. CDR3 nucleotides: TGTGCCAGCAGCTTAATCGGGGGACTGGACACTGAAGCTTTCTTT. This gives the protein CASSLIGGLDTEAFF.

In this sample, this clonotype turned up many times. The DNA for the CDR3 is TGTGCCAGCAGCTTAGGGGCACGGGCAGAGCAGTTCTTC. It is translated as CASSLGARAEQFF. This chain joins TRBV7-2 and TRBJ2-1; the D is unclear. V was pared by 1 base and J by 10 bases, with 11 bases between. This CDR3 contains 13 residues. CDR1 and CDR2 from the germline V gene are SGHTA and FQGNSA.

The V gene is TRBV10-1, the J gene TRBJ2-5; TRBD2 matches 7 bases. The junction had 10 bases not matched to a gene; V was cut back by 5 bases and J by 4 bases. CDR1 and CDR2 (germline): WNHNN, SYGVQD (reference sequence). This CDR3 spans 15 amino acids. The CDR3 protein is CASSPSGGDGETQYF. In DNA, the CDR3 is TGCGCCAGCAGTCCTTCGGGGGGTGATGGAGAGACCCAGTACTTC.

This clonotype has a handful of counts. The chain has TRBV6-5 and TRBJ1-2; possibly TRBD1 for D (6 bases). The length of the CDR3 is 13 residues. V was shortened by 3 bases and J by 4 bases, with 9 bases between the two germline ends. Per germline, CDR1 MNHEY and CDR2 SVGAGI. CDR3 loop: CASSYGTPYGYTF. The CDR3, as DNA: TGTGCCAGCAGTTATGGGACACCCTATGGCTACACCTTC.

The rearrangement links TRBV11-3 to TRBJ1-1; 7 nucleotides match TRBD1. Per germline, CDR1 SGHNT and CDR2 YENEEA. The CDR3 runs to 14 residues. After removal of 5 bases from V and 2 bases from J, the junction contained 5 bases not matched to a gene. Here the CDR3 DNA reads TGTGCCAGCAGCCAGACAGGGATTAACACTGAAGCTTTCTTT. Amino acid sequence: CASSQTGINTEAFF.

The V call is TRBV15, the J call TRBJ2-1, with 12 bases aligning to TRBD2. Germline V lookup: CDR1 LNHNV, CDR2 YYDKDF (reference sequence). The V segment lost 3 bases and the J segment 5 bases; nucleotides outside the gene matches: 8. The CDR3 has 17 amino acids. The CDR3 nucleotides read TGTGCCACCAGCAGTACGACTAGCGGGAGAATAAACAATGAGCAGTTCTTC. Translation gives CATSSTTSGRINNEQFF.

Details on this clonotype: One end of the junction is discordant with germline, which a read error may explain. The chain employs TRBV27 and TRBJ2-4; D not certain. CDR1 is MNHEY, CDR2 SMNVEV, per germline (reference sequence). CDR3 size: 11 residues. In nucleotides, the CDR3 is TGTGCCAGCGGTCCTCCAGACATGCAGTACTTC. It specifies CASGPPDMQYF.